A single sample is the source of the 26 T cell receptor beta chains below, sequenced in a study of response to subunit inactivated influenza vaccine. TCRdb fed the RT-PCR reads into MiXCR, producing one record per CDR3 protein. The sample holds hundreds of thousands of distinct CDR3 sequences; 15% to 20% are singletons and the top ten take around 3%. The specimen was CD4+ T cells sorted from PBMCs, collected roughly 24 months after vaccination. All receptors derive from a man between 50 and 69 years old who received an inactivated influenza vaccine.

J is TRBJ2-3 and V is TRBV11-2, with a tentative D call TRBD1 (6 bases). Germline V lookup: CDR1 SGHAT, CDR2 FQNNGV. The CDR3 consists of 15 residues. Trimming removed 5 bases from V and 0 bases from J, with 12 bases in between. CDR3 DNA sequence: TGTGCCAGCAGCCTCTGGGACAAAAGCACAGATACGCAGTATTTT. Protein: CASSLWDKSTDTQYF.

The chain combines TRBV5-6 with TRBJ1-1; no definite D call. CDR1 and CDR2 (germline): SGHDT, YYEEEE. Trimming cost V 4 bases and J 5 bases, with 18 bases left between them. The CDR3 consists of 15 residues. CDR3 amino acids: CASSPDPNGNTEAFF. DNA of the CDR3: TGTGCCAGCAGCCCCGACCCTAATGGGAATACTGAAGCTTTCTTT.

The rearrangement links TRBV5-1 to TRBJ2-3, with D maybe TRBD2 (6 bases). The germline gives CDR1 SGHRS, CDR2 YFSETQ. The CDR3 is made up of 16 amino acids. The V gene lost 3 bases and the J gene lost 1 base, with 15 bases spanning the gap. CDR3 protein: CASSSDLARGTDTQYF. CDR3 in DNA: TGCGCCAGCAGCTCAGATCTAGCGAGGGGCACAGATACGCAGTATTTT.

This chain connects TRBV29-1 to TRBJ2-3; no firm D call. Trimming cost V 8 bases and J 2 bases, with 14 bases left between them. The germline V gene has CDR1 SQVTM and CDR2 ANQGSEA. This CDR3 region has 13 residues. DNA for the CDR3: TGCAGCCCCGCCAGGCAGCACACAGATACGCAGTATTTT. It is translated as CSPARQHTDTQYF.

The V gene is TRBV14, the J gene TRBJ2-1, with 7 positions matching TRBD2. This CDR3 has 16 amino acids. In germline, CDR1 is SGHDN, CDR2 FVKESK. Trimming removed 2 bases from V and 2 bases from J; junction bases left unmatched: 6. CDR3 coding DNA: TGTGCCAGCAGCCAACATCGACTAGCCACCTACAATGAGCAGTTCTTC. Residues: CASSQHRLATYNEQFF.

V gene TRBV10-2 combines with J gene TRBJ1-1, with D possibly matching TRBD1 (6 bases). Trimming pared 0 bases from V and 7 bases from J, leaving 18 bases between. CDR3 length: 16 amino acids. Per germline, CDR1 WSHSY and CDR2 SAAADI. CDR3 in DNA: TGCGCCAGCAGTGAGTCGTCTTCTGGGGGCCGGGATGAAGCTTTCTTT. This encodes CASSESSSGGRDEAFF.

This clonotype occurred a few times. The chain couples TRBV6-5 to TRBJ2-7, with 8 bases aligning to TRBD1. This CDR3 contains 14 residues. The V gene's germline CDR1 is MNHEY and CDR2 SVGAGI. The J segment lost 3 bases and the V segment lost 2 bases, leaving 3 bases of the junction unmatched. CDR3 sequence reads: CASSYRGQDYEQYF. CDR3 nucleotides: TGTGCCAGCAGTTACCGGGGACAGGACTACGAGCAGTACTTC.

This rearrangement joins TRBV28 to TRBJ1-4, with D perhaps TRBD1 (5 bases). CDR3 length: 16 residues. Germline loops: CDR1 MDHEN, CDR2 SYDVKM. V was trimmed by 4 bases and J by 5 bases, leaving 17 bases between them. Here the CDR3 DNA reads TGTGCCAGCAGTTCCCGCCGGACGGGGGAGAATGAAAAACTGTTTTTT. Protein: CASSSRRTGENEKLFF. The full variable domain, in which reference TRBV28 and TRBJ1-4 provide the parts outside the CDR3, is DVKVTQSSRYLVKRTGEKVFLECVQDMDHENMFWYRQDPGLGLRLIYFSYDVKMKEKGDIPEGYSVSREKKERFSLILESASTNQTSMYLCASSSRRTGENEKLFFGSGTQLSVL.

Worth noting for this clonotype: This may stem from a read error, because a much larger clone lies one nucleotide away. CDR3 in amino acids: CASSTRAGGLADTQYF. The CDR3 region has the DNA TGTGCCAGCAGTACACGAGCGGGGGGCCTCGCAGATACGCAGTATTTT. The chain carries TRBV12-3 or TRBV12-4 and TRBJ2-3; TRBD2 matches at 9 bases. The V gene end was trimmed by 5 bases and the J gene end by 4 bases; junction bases not matched to a gene: 10. The CDR3 covers 16 residues.

This clonotype was counted a few times. The rearrangement joins TRBV29-1 to TRBJ2-1; TRBD2 agrees at 9 bases. The CDR3 extends over 15 amino acids. V was clipped by 4 bases and J by 0 bases; unmatched bases: 4. Looked up from germline, CDR1 is SQVTM and CDR2 is ANQGSEA. CDR3 protein: CSVVGGGASYNEQFF. The CDR3 DNA is TGCAGCGTTGTTGGCGGGGGGGCCTCCTACAATGAGCAGTTCTTC.

At least ten counts were recorded for this clonotype. This chain uses TRBV5-5 with TRBJ2-7; 8 positions agree with TRBD2. The CDR3 sequence is 15 residues long. V lost 1 base, J lost 7 bases, and 10 bases stayed unmatched. CDR1 is SGHKS, CDR2 YYEKEE, per germline (reference sequence). The CDR3 loop is CASSLTTGGPLEQYF. CDR3 in DNA: TGTGCCAGCAGCTTGACGACGGGAGGGCCCTTGGAGCAGTACTTC.

The gene calls are TRBV20-1 and TRBJ2-5, with a weak D call TRBD1 (5 bases). This CDR3 is 16 amino acids long. The germline V gene encodes CDR1 DFQATT and CDR2 SNEGSKA (reference sequence). Trimming stripped 1 base from V and 5 bases from J, with 20 bases between. The CDR3, as DNA: TGCAGTGCTAGAGGCCAGGGTACGGGCTTGTTCGAGACCCAGTACTTC. It encodes CSARGQGTGLFETQYF.

This clonotype has only a few counts. The chain uses TRBV5-6 and TRBJ2-2; perhaps TRBD1 as D (7 bases). The CDR3 runs to 15 residues. V was clipped by 3 bases and J by 4 bases, with 13 bases between them. The germline gives CDR1 SGHDT, CDR2 YYEEEE. CDR3 in DNA: TGTGCCAGCAGCTCGCAGGGGGGAAGCACCGGGGAGCTGTTTTTT. Amino acids: CASSSQGGSTGELFF.

This clonotype was seen just once. V is TRBV4-3 and J is TRBJ1-1; tentative D call: TRBD1 (6 bases). Trimming removed 0 bases from V and 5 bases from J, with 13 bases in between. There are 15 residues in the CDR3. Germline CDR1 and CDR2: LGHNA and YSLEER. CDR3 bases: TGCGCCAGCAGCCAAGAAGCAGGGGCCGGGACTGAAGCTTTCTTT. It is translated as CASSQEAGAGTEAFF.

This rearrangement joins TRBV4-3 to TRBJ2-1; 7 nucleotides agree with TRBD1. Looked up from germline, CDR1 is LGHNA and CDR2 is YSLEER. Trimming took 0 bases from V and 0 from J; bases not matched to a gene: 2. The CDR3 contains 16 residues. The CDR3 spells CASSQEDRPSYNEQFF. In DNA form, the CDR3 reads TGCGCCAGCAGCCAAGAGGACAGGCCCTCCTACAATGAGCAGTTCTTC.

This rearrangement joins TRBV7-9 to TRBJ1-6; D uncertain. The V gene's germline CDR1 is SEHNR and CDR2 FQNEAQ (reference sequence). Trimming cost V 6 bases and J 10 bases, with 19 bases left between them. The CDR3 sequence is 15 residues long. CDR3 sequence reads: CASRRSGREGSPLHF. The CDR3 coding sequence is TGTGCCAGCAGGCGAAGTGGGAGGGAAGGATCACCCCTCCACTTT.

This clonotype was detected only a few times. This chain links TRBV7-2 with TRBJ1-2, with D unclear. V was pared by 4 bases and J by 4 bases, with 7 bases between. Germline CDR1 and CDR2: SGHTA and FQGNSA. The CDR3 is 12 residues long. The CDR3 DNA follows: TGTGCCAGCAGCTACACTCCCTATGGCTACACCTTC. Its protein is CASSYTPYGYTF.

This clonotype has just a few counts. The rearrangement joins TRBV7-2 to TRBJ2-1; D is possibly TRBD1 (6 bases). In germline, CDR1 is SGHTA, CDR2 FQGNSA. This CDR3 comprises 12 residues. V dropped 5 bases and J dropped 16 bases, with 18 bases sitting between them. The CDR3 DNA sequence: TGTGCCAGCAGCCAACCAGGGACATACGGATTCTTC. Its translation is CASSQPGTYGFF.

The table lists this clonotype with many counts. The chain combines TRBV18 with TRBJ2-1; TRBD2 agrees at 7 bases. V lost 1 base, J lost 5 bases, and 5 bases stayed unmatched. CDR3 size: 15 residues. Germline values: CDR1 KGHSH, CDR2 LQKENI. DNA for the CDR3: TGTGCCAGCTCACCACGGCGCGGGGGAAACAATGAGCAGTTCTTC. It specifies CASSPRRGGNNEQFF.

This chain uses TRBV5-1 with TRBJ2-1; the match to TRBD1 covers 7 bases. Germline assignment: CDR1 SGHRS and CDR2 YFSETQ. The V segment lost 4 bases and the J segment 3 bases; nucleotides outside the gene matches: 22. CDR3 length: 20 residues. The CDR3 protein is CASSTQLGQVLQFGYNEQFF. The DNA for the CDR3 is TGCGCCAGCAGCACACAACTTGGACAGGTCCTTCAGTTCGGCTACAATGAGCAGTTCTTC. The variable domain in full, completed from reference TRBV5-1 and TRBJ2-1, reads KAGVTQTPRYLIKTRGQQVTLSCSPISGHRSVSWYQQTPGQGLQFLFEYFSETQRNKGNFPGRFSGRQFSNSRSEMNVSTLELGDSALYLCASSTQLGQVLQFGYNEQFFGPGTRLTVL.

This clonotype was counted many times. The chain recombines TRBV5-1 with TRBJ2-3; TRBD2 might be the D (5 bases). Germline V CDR1 and CDR2: SGHRS, YFSETQ. CDR3 size: 16 residues. Trimming removed 0 bases at V and 5 bases at J, with 16 bases between. CDR3 protein: CASSLGPSKGGDTQYF. As DNA, the CDR3 is TGCGCCAGCAGCTTGGGTCCCTCGAAAGGAGGAGATACGCAGTATTTT.

The chain is built from TRBV25-1 and TRBJ2-3; D remains ambiguous. CDR1 is MGHDK, CDR2 SYGVNS, per germline. CDR3 length: 12 residues. V gave up 3 bases and J gave up 5 bases, with 6 bases separating them. The CDR3 is CASSDPRDTQYF. The CDR3 region has the DNA TGTGCCAGCAGTGATCCTCGAGATACGCAGTATTTT.

This clonotype has just a few counts. V gene TRBV7-9 combines with J gene TRBJ2-2, with D perhaps matching TRBD1 (6 bases). Deletions cut 5 bases from V and 9 bases from J, with 16 bases between. The germline V gene has CDR1 SEHNR and CDR2 FQNEAQ (reference sequence). This CDR3 is 14 amino acids long. The CDR3 sequence: CASSRQLGARELFF. The CDR3 nucleotides are TGTGCCAGCAGCCGGCAACTGGGGGCTCGGGAGCTGTTTTTT. The entire variable domain, with the rest obtained from reference TRBV7-9 and TRBJ2-2, is as follows: DTGVSQNPRHKITKRGQNVTFRCDPISEHNRLYWYRQTLGQGPEFLTYFQNEAQLEKSRLLSDRFSAERPKGSFSTLEIQRTEQGDSAMYLCASSRQLGARELFFGEGSRLTVL.

There are a few counts of this clonotype. This chain connects TRBV12-3 or TRBV12-4 to TRBJ1-1; D is undetermined. This CDR3 spans 11 amino acids. The V end lost 0 bases, the J end lost 8 bases, and 4 bases lay between the germline ends. The CDR3, as DNA: TGTGCCAGCAGTTTAGCGCTGGAAGCTTTCTTT. Translation gives CASSLALEAFF.

The chain has TRBV7-3 and TRBJ2-7, with TRBD2 identical over 7 bases. The CDR3 is 17 residues long. V dropped 2 bases and J dropped 0; count of bases not matched to a gene: 10. Germline V gives CDR1 SGHTA, CDR2 FQGTGA. The CDR3: CASSLSASGTSSYEQYF. The CDR3 region has the DNA TGTGCCAGCAGCTTATCTGCTAGCGGTACCAGCTCCTACGAGCAGTACTTC.

J is TRBJ2-3 and V is TRBV30, with 8 bases fitting TRBD1. Germline V gives CDR1 GTSNPN, CDR2 SVGIG (reference sequence). CDR3 length: 13 residues. After removal of 1 base from V and 6 bases from J, the junction contained 3 bases not matched to a gene. The CDR3 region is CAWSAQGADTQYF. The CDR3 DNA reads as TGTGCCTGGAGTGCTCAGGGGGCTGATACGCAGTATTTT. Full variable domain (missing parts from reference TRBV30 and TRBJ2-3): SQTIHQWPATLVQPVGSPLSLECTVEGTSNPNLYWYRQAAGRGLQLLFYSVGIGQISSEVPQNLSASRPQDRQFILSSKKLLLSDSGFYLCAWSAQGADTQYFGPGTRLTVL.